The sequence of this T cell receptor (beta chain) was determined in a study of patients and donors after allogeneic stem cell transplantation. Each CDR3 protein is one row after TCRdb ran MiXCR on the RT-PCR reads. The data contain about 40,000 distinct CDR3 sequences, 25% to 40% of them seen just once; the ten biggest clones take up about three quarters. On this clonotype: At one end the junction does not follow the germline gene, possibly because of a read error.

Germline V lookup: CDR1 DFQATT, CDR2 SNEGSKA (reference sequence). The length of the CDR3 is 10 residues. The chain combines TRBV20-1 with TRBJ1-3, with TRBD1 matching 8 bases. Sequencing was done on a sample of blood, either unsorted or a sorted T cell fraction (not recorded which). This TCR was sampled from a human donor who was either an allogeneic HSCT recipient or a stem cell or donor lymphocyte infusion donor (not recorded which). It is not recorded whose cells these are; they may come from a transplant donor. The DNA for the CDR3 is TGCAGTGCTAGATTGACAGGGGCCGCGTTT. Its protein is CSARLTGAAF.